This T cell receptor (beta chain) was retrieved from a study of shared clonotypes between healthy human individuals. Repertoires were generated with immunoSEQ multiplex PCR, while TCRdb's copy carries only in-frame clones and drops some. The data contain about 480,000 clones, 60% to 85% of them seen just once; the ten biggest clones take up about an eighth. This clone was picked up a small number of times. With V trimmed by 2 bases and J by 3 bases, 3 bases remained unmatched. The CDR3 covers 14 residues. Germline V gives CDR1 MDHEN, CDR2 SYDVKM. The specimen sequenced was PBMCs. The clonotype comes from a woman in her 40s in good health. Some clones in this sample may be carry-over from other donors' samples. The gene calls are TRBV28 and TRBJ1-2; 7 bases align to TRBD1. CDR3 nucleotide sequence: TGTGCCAGCAGTTTAGACAGGGTGGACTATGGCTACACCTTC. It specifies CASSLDRVDYGYTF.